This T cell receptor (beta chain) stems from a study of CD8 T cells in ankylosing spondylitis. Germline values: CDR1 MNHEY, CDR2 SVGEGT. The CDR3 sequence is 16 residues long. Trimming removed 0 bases from V and 0 bases from J, with 9 bases in between. Findings of the study overall: Blood of patients with ankylosing spondylitis appeared to be characterized by a TCR beta motif of eight highly homologous variants. Reported data indicate significant enrichment of disease-linked clones within matched ankylosing spondylitis synovial fluid. Earlier studies detected some motif variants in reactive arthritis synovial fluid and blood.

Quantitative 5'-RACE was performed with molecular barcodes, and it yielded the TCR beta libraries. TCRdb fed the 5' RACE reads into MiXCR, producing one record per CDR3 protein. This sample yields about 280,000 distinct CDR3 sequences, of which 20% are seen a single time; roughly 8% belongs to the top ten. This clonotype was found many times. Its antigen remains unidentified. Sequencing was performed on blood, either unsorted or a sorted T cell fraction (not recorded which). The sequence was obtained from a male donor with ankylosing spondylitis or in good health (not recorded which). The genes are TRBV6-2 or TRBV6-3 and TRBJ2-4; D gene unclear. CDR3 nucleotides: TGTGCCAGCAGTTACTCGACCAGGCTAGCCAAAAACATTCAGTACTTC. Its translation is CASSYSTRLAKNIQYF.